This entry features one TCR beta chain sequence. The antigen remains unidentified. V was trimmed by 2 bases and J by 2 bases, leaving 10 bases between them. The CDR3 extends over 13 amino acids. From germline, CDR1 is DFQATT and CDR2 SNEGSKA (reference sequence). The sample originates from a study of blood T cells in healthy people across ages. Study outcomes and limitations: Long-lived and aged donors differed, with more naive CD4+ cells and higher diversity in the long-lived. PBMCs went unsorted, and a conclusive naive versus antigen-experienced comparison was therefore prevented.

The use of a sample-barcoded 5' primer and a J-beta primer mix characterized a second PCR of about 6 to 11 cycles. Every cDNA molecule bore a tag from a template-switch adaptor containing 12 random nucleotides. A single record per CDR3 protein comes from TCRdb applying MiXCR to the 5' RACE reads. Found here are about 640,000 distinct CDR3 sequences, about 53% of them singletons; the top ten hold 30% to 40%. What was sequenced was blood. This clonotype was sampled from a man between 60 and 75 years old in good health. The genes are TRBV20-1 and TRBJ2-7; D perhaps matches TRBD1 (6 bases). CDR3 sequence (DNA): TGCAGTGCTAGATTTGGACAGACCTACGAGCAGTACTTC. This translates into CSARFGQTYEQYF.